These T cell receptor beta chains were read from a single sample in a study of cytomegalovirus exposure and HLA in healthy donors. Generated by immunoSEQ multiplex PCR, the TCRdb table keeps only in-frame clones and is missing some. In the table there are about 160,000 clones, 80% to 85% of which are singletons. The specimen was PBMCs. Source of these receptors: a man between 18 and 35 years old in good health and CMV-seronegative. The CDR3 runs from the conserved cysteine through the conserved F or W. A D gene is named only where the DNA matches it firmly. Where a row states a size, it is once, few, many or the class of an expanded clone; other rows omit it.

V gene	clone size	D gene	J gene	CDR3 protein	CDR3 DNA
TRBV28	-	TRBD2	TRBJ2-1	CASSLKFGSGPGLAGGSFQNEQFF	TGTGCCAGCAGTTTAAAGTTCGGATCGGGACCGGGACTAGCGGGAGGGTCTTTTCAAAATGAGCAGTTCTTC
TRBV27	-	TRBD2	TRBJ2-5	CASSRSGRGETQYF	TGTGCCAGCAGTCGTAGCGGGAGAGGAGAGACCCAGTACTTC
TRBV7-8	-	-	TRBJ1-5	CASRAGGVPNQPQHF	TGTGCCAGTCGGGCGGGGGGGGTCCCGAATCAGCCCCAGCATTTT
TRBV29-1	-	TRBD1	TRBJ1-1	CSVITGTGYTEAFF	TGCAGCGTGATCACCGGGACAGGATACACTGAAGCTTTCTTT
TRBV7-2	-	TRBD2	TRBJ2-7	CASSPPSGVQDF	TGTGCCAGCAGCCCCCCCAGCGGGGTCCAGGACTTC
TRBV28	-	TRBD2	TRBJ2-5	CASSPAGGGRALETQYF	TGTGCCAGCAGCCCCGCGGGGGGCGGGAGGGCCCTAGAGACCCAGTACTTC
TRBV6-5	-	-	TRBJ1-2	CASSYDSRGGYTF	TGTGCCAGCAGTTACGACAGCCGTGGTGGCTACACCTTC
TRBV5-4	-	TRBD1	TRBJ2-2	CASNDDRGRRELFF	TGTGCCAGCAACGATGACAGGGGGCGGAGGGAGCTGTTTTTT
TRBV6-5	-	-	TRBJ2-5	CASSYAPRETQYF	TGTGCCAGCAGTTACGCCCCGCGGGAGACCCAGTACTTC
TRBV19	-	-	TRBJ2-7	CASSRVRGSSYEQYF	TGTGCCAGTAGTAGGGTTAGGGGCTCCTCCTACGAGCAGTACTTC
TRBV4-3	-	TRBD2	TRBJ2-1	CASSQETSGSSYNEQFF	TGCGCCAGCAGCCAAGAAACTAGCGGGAGCTCCTACAATGAGCAGTTCTTC
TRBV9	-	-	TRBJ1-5	CASSVGAEGPQHF	TGTGCCAGCAGCGTAGGGGCTGAGGGGCCCCAGCATTTT
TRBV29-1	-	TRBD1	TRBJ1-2	CSVEKGARGYTF	TGCAGCGTTGAGAAGGGGGCGCGTGGCTACACCTTC
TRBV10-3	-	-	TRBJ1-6	CAISESRYLDYNSPLHF	TGTGCCATCAGTGAGTCGAGGTACCTCGACTATAATTCACCCCTCCACTTT
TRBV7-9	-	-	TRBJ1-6	CASKGSGVESSYNPPLHF	TGTGCCAGCAAGGGGTCGGGGGTTGAGAGCTCCTATAATCCACCCCTCCACTTT
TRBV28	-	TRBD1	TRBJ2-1	CASRDDRGKYNEQFF	TGTGCCAGCAGAGACGACAGGGGAAAGTACAATGAGCAGTTCTTC
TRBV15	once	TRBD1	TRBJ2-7	CATSSPTGMNEQYF	TGTGCCACCAGCAGCCCGACAGGGATGAACGAGCAGTACTTC
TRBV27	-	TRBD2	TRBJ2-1	CASSSRLAVIYNEQFF	TGTGCCAGCAGTTCCCGACTAGCGGTGATCTACAATGAGCAGTTCTTC
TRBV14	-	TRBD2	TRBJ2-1	CASSRQAGGPVNEQFF	TGTGCCAGCAGCCGCCAAGCGGGGGGGCCGGTCAATGAGCAGTTCTTC
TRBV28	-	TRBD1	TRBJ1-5	CASGTGVTQPQHF	TGTGCCAGCGGCACAGGGGTGACTCAGCCCCAGCATTTT
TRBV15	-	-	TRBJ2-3	CATSLPWAGVTDTQYF	TGTGCCACCAGCCTTCCCTGGGCAGGGGTCACAGATACGCAGTATTTT
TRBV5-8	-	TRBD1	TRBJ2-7	CASSYGPGQGSYEQYF	TGTGCCAGCAGCTATGGTCCGGGACAGGGGTCCTACGAGCAGTACTTC
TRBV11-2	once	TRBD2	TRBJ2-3	CASSPTSGRALGGDTQYF	TGTGCCAGCAGCCCTACTAGCGGGAGGGCCTTAGGGGGAGATACGCAGTATTTT
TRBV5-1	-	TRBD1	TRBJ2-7	CASSPTGTGVPEQYF	TGCGCCAGCAGCCCAACCGGGACAGGGGTTCCCGAGCAGTACTTC
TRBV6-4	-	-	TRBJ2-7	CASSPAAGSYEQYF	TGTGCCAGCAGCCCAGCGGCCGGATCCTACGAGCAGTACTTC
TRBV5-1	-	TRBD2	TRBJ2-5	CASSLGTSGGGVTQYF	TGCGCCAGCAGCTTGGGGACTAGCGGGGGGGGAGTGACCCAGTACTTC
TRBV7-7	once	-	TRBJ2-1	CASSSSLGGGWNEQFF	TGTGCTAGCAGCTCCTCCTTGGGGGGTGGGTGGAATGAGCAGTTCTTC
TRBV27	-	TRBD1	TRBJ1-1	CASSSRYTGGAGTEAFF	TGTGCCAGCAGTTCGCGATATACAGGGGGTGCGGGTACTGAAGCTTTCTTT
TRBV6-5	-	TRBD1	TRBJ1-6	CASSGDRGFSPLHF	TGTGCCAGCAGTGGGGACAGGGGTTTTTCACCCCTCCACTTT
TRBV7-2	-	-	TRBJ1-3	CASSPLRSPSGNTIYF	TGTGCCAGCAGCCCGCTGCGGAGCCCCTCTGGAAACACCATATATTTT
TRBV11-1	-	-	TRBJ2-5	CASSLRVRETQYF	TGTGCCAGCAGCTTGCGGGTGCGAGAGACCCAGTACTTC
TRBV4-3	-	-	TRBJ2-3	CASSQDQESTDTQYF	TGCGCCAGCAGCCAAGATCAGGAAAGCACAGATACGCAGTATTTT
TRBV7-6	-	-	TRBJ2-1	CASSPRASSSYNEQFF	TGTGCCAGCAGCCCGAGGGCTTCCAGCTCCTACAATGAGCAGTTCTTC
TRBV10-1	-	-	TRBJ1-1	CASSGGTEGTEAFF	TGCGCCAGCAGTGGCGGGACTGAGGGCACTGAAGCTTTCTTT
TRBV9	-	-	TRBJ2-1	CASSSLGPPWDEQFF	TGTGCCAGCAGCTCCCTAGGCCCACCTTGGGATGAGCAGTTCTTC
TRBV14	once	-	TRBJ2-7	CASSQGSYGDYEQYF	TGTGCCAGCAGCCAAGGGTCGTACGGGGACTACGAGCAGTACTTC
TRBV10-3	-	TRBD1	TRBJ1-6	CAISQPGQGFWGSNSPLHF	TGTGCCATCAGCCAACCGGGACAGGGTTTTTGGGGGAGTAATTCACCCCTCCACTTT
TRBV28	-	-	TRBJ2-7	CASSFSSSYEQYF	TGTGCCAGCAGTTTCTCCAGCTCCTACGAGCAGTACTTC
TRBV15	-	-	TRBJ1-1	CATSRDAGRNEAFF	TGTGCCACCAGCAGAGATGCCGGCAGGAACGAAGCTTTCTTT
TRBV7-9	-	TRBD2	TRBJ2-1	CASSPTSGAYNEQFF	TGTGCCAGCAGCCCGACTAGCGGAGCTTACAATGAGCAGTTCTTC
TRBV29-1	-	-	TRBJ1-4	CSVGRARDEKLFF	TGCAGCGTTGGGAGGGCGAGGGATGAAAAACTGTTTTTT
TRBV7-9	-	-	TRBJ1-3	CASSLAEDSAGNTIYF	TGTGCCAGCAGCTTAGCTGAGGACAGCGCGGGAAACACCATATATTTT
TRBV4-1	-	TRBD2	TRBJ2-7	CASSHPRLAGVAGTFGVLEQYF	TGCGCCAGCAGCCATCCGCGACTAGCGGGAGTAGCCGGGACCTTCGGGGTACTCGAGCAGTACTTC
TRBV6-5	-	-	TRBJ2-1	CASSSPSSYNEQFF	TGTGCCAGCAGTTCCCCGAGCTCCTACAATGAGCAGTTCTTC
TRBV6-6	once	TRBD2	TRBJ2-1	CASSLGLAKNEQFF	TGTGCCAGCAGTTTGGGACTAGCGAAGAATGAGCAGTTCTTC
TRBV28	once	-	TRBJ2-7	CASSSQGNEQYF	TGTGCCAGCAGTTCACAGGGAAACGAGCAGTACTTC